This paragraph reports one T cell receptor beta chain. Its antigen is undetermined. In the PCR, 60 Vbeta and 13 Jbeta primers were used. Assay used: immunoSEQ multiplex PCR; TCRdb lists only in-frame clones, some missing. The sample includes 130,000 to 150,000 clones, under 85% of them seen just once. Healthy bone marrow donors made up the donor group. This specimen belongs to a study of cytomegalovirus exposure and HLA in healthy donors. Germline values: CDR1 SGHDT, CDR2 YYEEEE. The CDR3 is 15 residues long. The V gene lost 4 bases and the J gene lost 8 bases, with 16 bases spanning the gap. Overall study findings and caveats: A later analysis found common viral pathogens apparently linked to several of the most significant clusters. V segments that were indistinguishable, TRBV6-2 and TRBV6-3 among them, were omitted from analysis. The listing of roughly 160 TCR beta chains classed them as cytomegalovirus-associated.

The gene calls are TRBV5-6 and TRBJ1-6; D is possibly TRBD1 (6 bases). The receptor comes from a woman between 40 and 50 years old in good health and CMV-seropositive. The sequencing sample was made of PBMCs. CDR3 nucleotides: TGTGCCAGCAGCGCGCCATATCCAGGGGATTCACCCCTCCACTTT. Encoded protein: CASSAPYPGDSPLHF.